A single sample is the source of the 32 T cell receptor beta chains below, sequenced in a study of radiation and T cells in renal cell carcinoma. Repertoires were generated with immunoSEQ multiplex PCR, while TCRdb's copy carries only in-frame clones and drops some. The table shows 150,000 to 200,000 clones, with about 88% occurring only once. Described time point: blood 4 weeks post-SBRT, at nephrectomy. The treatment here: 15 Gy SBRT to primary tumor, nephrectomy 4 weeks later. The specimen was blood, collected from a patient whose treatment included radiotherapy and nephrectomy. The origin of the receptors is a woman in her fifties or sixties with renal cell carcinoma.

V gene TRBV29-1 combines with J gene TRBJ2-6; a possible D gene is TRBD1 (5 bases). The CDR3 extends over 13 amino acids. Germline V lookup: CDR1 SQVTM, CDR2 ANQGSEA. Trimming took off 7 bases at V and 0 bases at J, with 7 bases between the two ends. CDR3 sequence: CSAQGSGANVLTF. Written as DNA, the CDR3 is TGCAGCGCCCAGGGCTCTGGGGCCAACGTCCTGACTTTC. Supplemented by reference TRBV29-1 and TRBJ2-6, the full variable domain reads SAVISQKPSRDICQRGTSLTIQCQVDSQVTMMFWYRQQPGQSLTLIATANQGSEATYESGFVIDKFPISRPNLTFSTLTVSNMSPEDSSIYLCSAQGSGANVLTFGAGSRLTVL.

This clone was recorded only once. CDR3 sequence reads: CASSPLRSRAERDGYTF. In DNA, the CDR3 is TGTGCCAGCTCACCATTAAGATCGAGGGCAGAACGGGATGGCTACACCTTC. The chain couples TRBV18 to TRBJ1-2; D gene ambiguous. V lost 2 bases and J lost 6, with 22 bases in between. The CDR3 contains 17 residues. Germline V gene data show CDR1 as KGHSH and CDR2 as LQKENI.

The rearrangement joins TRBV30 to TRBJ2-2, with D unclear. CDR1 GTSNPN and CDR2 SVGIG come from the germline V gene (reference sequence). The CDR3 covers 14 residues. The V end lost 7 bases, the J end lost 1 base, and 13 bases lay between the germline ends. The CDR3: CAFLNSRNTGELFF. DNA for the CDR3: TGTGCCTTTCTCAATTCTAGGAACACCGGGGAGCTGTTTTTT.

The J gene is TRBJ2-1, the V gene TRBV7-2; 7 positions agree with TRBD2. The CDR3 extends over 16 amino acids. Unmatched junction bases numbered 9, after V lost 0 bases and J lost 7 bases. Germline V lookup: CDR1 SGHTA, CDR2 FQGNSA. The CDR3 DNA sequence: TGTGCCAGCAGCTTAGCCGGGGCGGGGGTTATAAATGAGCAGTTCTTC. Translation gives CASSLAGAGVINEQFF.

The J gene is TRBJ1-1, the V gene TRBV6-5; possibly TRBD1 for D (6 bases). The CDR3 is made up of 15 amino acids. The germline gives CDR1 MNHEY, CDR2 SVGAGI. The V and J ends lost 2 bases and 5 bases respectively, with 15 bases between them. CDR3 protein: CASSYMGRGRTEAFF. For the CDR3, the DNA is TGTGCCAGCAGTTACATGGGCAGGGGTAGGACTGAAGCTTTCTTT.

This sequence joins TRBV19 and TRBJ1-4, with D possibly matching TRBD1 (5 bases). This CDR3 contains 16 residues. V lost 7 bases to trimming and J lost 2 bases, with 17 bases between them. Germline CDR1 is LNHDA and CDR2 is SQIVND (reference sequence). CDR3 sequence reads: CASKGLLGATNEKLFF. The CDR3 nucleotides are TGTGCCAGTAAGGGACTCCTAGGGGCCACTAATGAAAAACTGTTTTTT.

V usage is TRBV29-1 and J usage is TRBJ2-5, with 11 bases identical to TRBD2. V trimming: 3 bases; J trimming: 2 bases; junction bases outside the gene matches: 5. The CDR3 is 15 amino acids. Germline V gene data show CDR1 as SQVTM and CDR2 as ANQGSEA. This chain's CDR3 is CSVEDSGGEQETQYF. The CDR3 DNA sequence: TGCAGCGTTGAGGATAGCGGGGGGGAACAAGAGACCCAGTACTTC.

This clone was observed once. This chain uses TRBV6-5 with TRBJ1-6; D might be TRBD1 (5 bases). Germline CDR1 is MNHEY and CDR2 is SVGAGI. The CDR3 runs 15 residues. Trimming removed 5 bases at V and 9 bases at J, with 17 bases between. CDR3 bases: TGTGCCAGCAGTGCACAGACAGTATCTGGTTCACCCCTCCACTTT. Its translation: CASSAQTVSGSPLHF.

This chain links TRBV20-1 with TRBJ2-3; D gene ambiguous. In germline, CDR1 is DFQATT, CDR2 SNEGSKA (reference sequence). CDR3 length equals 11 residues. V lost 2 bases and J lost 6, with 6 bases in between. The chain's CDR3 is CSARHPDTQYF. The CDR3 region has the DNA TGCAGTGCTAGACACCCGGATACGCAGTATTTT.

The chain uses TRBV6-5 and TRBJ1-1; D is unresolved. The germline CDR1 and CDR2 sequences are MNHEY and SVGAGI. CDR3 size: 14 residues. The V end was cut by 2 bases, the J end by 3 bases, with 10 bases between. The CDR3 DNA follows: TGTGCCAGCAGTTACGAAGCCAGAGACACTGAAGCTTTCTTT. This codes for CASSYEARDTEAFF.

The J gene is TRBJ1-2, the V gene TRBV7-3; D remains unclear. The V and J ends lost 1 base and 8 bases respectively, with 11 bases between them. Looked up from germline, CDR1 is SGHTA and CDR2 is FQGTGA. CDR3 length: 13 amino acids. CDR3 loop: CASSLRAGGGYTF. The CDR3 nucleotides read TGTGCCAGCAGCTTAAGGGCAGGAGGAGGCTACACCTTC. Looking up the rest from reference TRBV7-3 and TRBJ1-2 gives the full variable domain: GAGVSQTPSNKVTEKGKYVELRCDPISGHTALYWYRQSLGQGPEFLIYFQGTGAADDSGLPNDRFFAVRPEGSVSTLKIQRTERGDSAVYLCASSLRAGGGYTFGSGTRLTVV.

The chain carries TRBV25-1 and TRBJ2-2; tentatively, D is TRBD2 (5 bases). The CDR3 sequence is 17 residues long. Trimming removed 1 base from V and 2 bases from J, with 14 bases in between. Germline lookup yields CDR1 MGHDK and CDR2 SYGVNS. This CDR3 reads CASSEFSGKGNTGELFF. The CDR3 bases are TGTGCCAGCAGTGAATTTTCCGGGAAGGGCAACACCGGGGAGCTGTTTTTT.

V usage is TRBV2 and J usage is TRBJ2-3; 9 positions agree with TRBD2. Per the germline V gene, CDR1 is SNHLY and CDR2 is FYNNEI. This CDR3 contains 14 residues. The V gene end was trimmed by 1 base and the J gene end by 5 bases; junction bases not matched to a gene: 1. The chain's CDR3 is CASSEGTSVDTQYF. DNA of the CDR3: TGTGCCAGCAGTGAAGGGACTAGCGTAGATACGCAGTATTTT.

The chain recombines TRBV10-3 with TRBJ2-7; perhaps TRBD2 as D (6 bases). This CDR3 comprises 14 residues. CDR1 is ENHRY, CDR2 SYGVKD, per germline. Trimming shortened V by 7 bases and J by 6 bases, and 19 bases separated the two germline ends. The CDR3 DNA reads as TGTGCCATCAATCAGTCCCCGGGGGACGGCGAGCAGTACTTC. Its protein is CAINQSPGDGEQYF.

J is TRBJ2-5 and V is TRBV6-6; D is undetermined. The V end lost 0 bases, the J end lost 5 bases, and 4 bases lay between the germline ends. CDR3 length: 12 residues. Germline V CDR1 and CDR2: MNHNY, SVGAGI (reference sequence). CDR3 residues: CASSYSKETQYF. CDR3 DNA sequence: TGTGCCAGCAGTTACTCGAAGGAGACCCAGTACTTC.

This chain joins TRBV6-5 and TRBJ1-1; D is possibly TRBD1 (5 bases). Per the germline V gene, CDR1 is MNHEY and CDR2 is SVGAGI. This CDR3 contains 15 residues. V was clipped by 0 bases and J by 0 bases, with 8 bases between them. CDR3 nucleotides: TGTGCCAGCAGTTACTCGCACAGGATGAACACTGAAGCTTTCTTT. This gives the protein CASSYSHRMNTEAFF.

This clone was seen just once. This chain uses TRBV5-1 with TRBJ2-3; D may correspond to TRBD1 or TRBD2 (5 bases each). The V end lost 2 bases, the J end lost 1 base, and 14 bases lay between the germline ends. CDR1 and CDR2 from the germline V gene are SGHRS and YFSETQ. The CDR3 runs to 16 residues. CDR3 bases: TGCGCCAGCAGCTTAGGTTCAGGGAGTCGCACAGATACGCAGTATTTT. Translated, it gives CASSLGSGSRTDTQYF.

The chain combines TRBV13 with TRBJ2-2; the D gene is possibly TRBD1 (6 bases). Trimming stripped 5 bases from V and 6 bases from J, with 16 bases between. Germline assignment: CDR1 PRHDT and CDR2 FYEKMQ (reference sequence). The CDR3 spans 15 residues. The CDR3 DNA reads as TGTGCCAGCAGCCACCGGCAGGGGAAAGCCGGGGAGCTGTTTTTT. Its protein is CASSHRQGKAGELFF.

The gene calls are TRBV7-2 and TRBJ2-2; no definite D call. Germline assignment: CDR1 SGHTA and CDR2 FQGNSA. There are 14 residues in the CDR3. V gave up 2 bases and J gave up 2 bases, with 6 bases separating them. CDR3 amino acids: CASSLNSNTGELFF. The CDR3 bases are TGTGCCAGCAGCTTAAACAGTAACACCGGGGAGCTGTTTTTT.

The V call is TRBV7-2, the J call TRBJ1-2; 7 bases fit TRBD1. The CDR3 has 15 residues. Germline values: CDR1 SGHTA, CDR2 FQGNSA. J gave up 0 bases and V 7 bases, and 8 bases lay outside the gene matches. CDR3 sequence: CASIPIQGPNYGYTF. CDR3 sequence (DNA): TGTGCCAGCATCCCGATACAGGGGCCTAACTATGGCTACACCTTC. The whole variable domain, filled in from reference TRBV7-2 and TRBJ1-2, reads GAGVSQSPSNKVTEKGKDVELRCDPISGHTALYWYRQSLGQGLEFLIYFQGNSAPDKSGLPSDRFSAERTGGSVSTLTIQRTQQEDSAVYLCASIPIQGPNYGYTFGSGTRLTVV.

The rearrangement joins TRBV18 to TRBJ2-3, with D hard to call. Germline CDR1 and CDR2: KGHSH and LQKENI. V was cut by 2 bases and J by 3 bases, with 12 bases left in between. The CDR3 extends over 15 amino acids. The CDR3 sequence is CASSPREIATDTQYF. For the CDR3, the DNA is TGTGCCAGCTCACCAAGAGAAATAGCAACAGATACGCAGTATTTT.

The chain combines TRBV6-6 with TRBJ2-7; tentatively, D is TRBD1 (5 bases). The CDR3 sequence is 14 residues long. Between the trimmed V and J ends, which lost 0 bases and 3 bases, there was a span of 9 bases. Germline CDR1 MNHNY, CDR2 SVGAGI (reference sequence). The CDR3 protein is CASSYSTTVYEQYF. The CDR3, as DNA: TGTGCCAGCAGTTACTCAACGACAGTCTACGAGCAGTACTTC.

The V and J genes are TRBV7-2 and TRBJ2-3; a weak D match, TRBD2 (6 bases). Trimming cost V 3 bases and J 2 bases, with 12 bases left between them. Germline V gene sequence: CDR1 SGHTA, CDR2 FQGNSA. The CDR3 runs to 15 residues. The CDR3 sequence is CASSFLRDFTDTQYF. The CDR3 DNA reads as TGTGCCAGCAGCTTTCTCCGGGACTTCACAGATACGCAGTATTTT.

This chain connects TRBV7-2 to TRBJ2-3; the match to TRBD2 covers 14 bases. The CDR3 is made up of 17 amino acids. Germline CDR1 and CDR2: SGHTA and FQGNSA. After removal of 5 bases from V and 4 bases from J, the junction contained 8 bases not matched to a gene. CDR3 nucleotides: TGTGCCAGCAGCCTGAAGACTAGCGGGGGGGCCTCAGATACGCAGTATTTT. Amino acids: CASSLKTSGGASDTQYF.

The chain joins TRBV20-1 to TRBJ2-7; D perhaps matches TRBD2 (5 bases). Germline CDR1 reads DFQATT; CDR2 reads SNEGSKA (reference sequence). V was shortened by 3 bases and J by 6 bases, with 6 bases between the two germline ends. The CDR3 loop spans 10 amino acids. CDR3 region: CSASRGEQYF. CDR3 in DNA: TGCAGTGCTAGTCGGGGCGAGCAGTACTTC.

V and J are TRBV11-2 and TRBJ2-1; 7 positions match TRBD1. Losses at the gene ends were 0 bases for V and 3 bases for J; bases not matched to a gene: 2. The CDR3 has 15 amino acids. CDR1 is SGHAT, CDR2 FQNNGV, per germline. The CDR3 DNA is TGTGCCAGCAGCTTAGAACAGGGGATCTACAATGAGCAGTTCTTC. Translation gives CASSLEQGIYNEQFF.

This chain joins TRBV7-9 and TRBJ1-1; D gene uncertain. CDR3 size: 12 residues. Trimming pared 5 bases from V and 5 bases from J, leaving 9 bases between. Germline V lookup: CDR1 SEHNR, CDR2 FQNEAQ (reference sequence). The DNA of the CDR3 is TGTGCCAGCAGCCATACAGCGACTGAAGCTTTCTTT. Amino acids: CASSHTATEAFF.

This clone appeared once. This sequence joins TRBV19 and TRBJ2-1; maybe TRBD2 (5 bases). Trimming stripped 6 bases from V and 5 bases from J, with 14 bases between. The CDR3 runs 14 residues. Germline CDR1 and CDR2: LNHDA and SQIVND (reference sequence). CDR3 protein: CASSSLVGDNEQFF. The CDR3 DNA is TGTGCCAGTAGCTCTTTAGTCGGGGACAATGAGCAGTTCTTC.

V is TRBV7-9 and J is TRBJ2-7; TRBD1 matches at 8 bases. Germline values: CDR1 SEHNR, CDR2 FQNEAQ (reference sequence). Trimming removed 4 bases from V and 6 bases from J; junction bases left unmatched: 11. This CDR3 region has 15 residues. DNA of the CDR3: TGTGCCAGCAGCTCAGACAGGGGACCATTAGGCGAGCAGTACTTC. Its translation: CASSSDRGPLGEQYF.

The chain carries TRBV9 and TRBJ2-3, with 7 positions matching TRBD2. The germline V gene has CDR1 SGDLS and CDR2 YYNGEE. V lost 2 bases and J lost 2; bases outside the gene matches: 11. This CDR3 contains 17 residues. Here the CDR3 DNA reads TGTGCCAGCAGCGTGTCGTCGGGCGGGGGATACACAGATACGCAGTATTTT. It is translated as CASSVSSGGGYTDTQYF.

The CDR3 region is CASSLPAGYGYTF. CDR3 nucleotide sequence: TGTGCCAGCAGCTTACCGGCAGGCTATGGCTACACCTTC. The V gene is TRBV7-9, the J gene TRBJ1-2; D call uncertain. Looked up from germline, CDR1 is SEHNR and CDR2 is FQNEAQ (reference sequence). Trimming stripped 2 bases from V and 4 bases from J, with 8 bases between. The CDR3 spans 13 residues.

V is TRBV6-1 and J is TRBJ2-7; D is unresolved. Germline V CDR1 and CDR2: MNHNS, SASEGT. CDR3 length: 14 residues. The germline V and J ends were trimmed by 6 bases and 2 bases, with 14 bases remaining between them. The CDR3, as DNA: TGTGCCAGCAGCCCGCGTAGACCCACCTACGAGCAGTACTTC. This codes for CASSPRRPTYEQYF.